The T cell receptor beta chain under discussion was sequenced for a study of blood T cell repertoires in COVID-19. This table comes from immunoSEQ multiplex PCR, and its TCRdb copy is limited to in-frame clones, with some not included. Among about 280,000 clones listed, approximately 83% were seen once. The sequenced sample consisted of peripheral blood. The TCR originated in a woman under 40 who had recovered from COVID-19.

CDR3 bases: TGCGCCAGCAGCTTGGAGGATAGCGCCTACGAGCAGTACTTC. Its protein product is CASSLEDSAYEQYF. The chain couples TRBV5-1 to TRBJ2-7, with D tentatively TRBD2 (5 bases). Germline lookup yields CDR1 SGHRS and CDR2 YFSETQ. The CDR3 consists of 14 residues. V was shortened by 0 bases and J by 2 bases, with 9 bases between the two germline ends.